This record concerns one TCR beta chain sequence. What it recognizes is unknown. These data originate in a study of shared clonotypes between healthy human individuals. Study-level background: Sampling drew on donors who were a couple of women and a few men aged 18 to 49.

Study-level results: Larger estimated richness was generally recorded for naive subsets relative to memory subsets. Non-shared clonotypes showed lower generation probabilities than clonotypes common to all four donors.

Clones were read by immunoSEQ multiplex PCR, and TCRdb kept only the in-frame ones, dropping some. This table holds over 2,000,000 clones, approximately 92% found once. The germline gives CDR1 SSHAT, CDR2 FNYEAQ (reference sequence). CDR3 length: 15 amino acids. V was clipped by 0 bases and J by 5 bases, with 13 bases between them. Positively selected for CCR7, the CD45RO-negative cells used as naive CD8 cells excluded terminally differentiated effector memory CD45RA+ cells. The sequence came from a man between 18 and 29 years old in good health. Some clones in this sample may be carry-over from other donors' samples. The genes are TRBV7-7 and TRBJ2-5; D might be TRBD1 (7 bases). Input material: naive CD8+ T cells from PBMCs. CDR3 amino acids: CASSLAWTGGETQYF. CDR3 DNA: TGTGCCAGCAGCTTAGCCTGGACAGGAGGGGAGACCCAGTACTTC.